The TCR beta chain under discussion was sequenced for a study of regulatory T cells in long-lasting Graves disease. In the study overall: Over 5 years of antithyroid drugs with positive TSH receptor antibodies was taken to mean persistent Graves' disease.

Time point here: persistent/refractory GD, antithyroid drugs over 5 years with positive TRAb. RNA extracted from PBMCs served as the sequencing template. The TCR beta library used iRepertoire HTBI primers with Arm-PCR amplification of CDR3. TCRdb processed the multiplex PCR reads anew with MiXCR; each CDR3 protein has one entry. The sample has hundreds of thousands of distinct CDR3 sequences, less than 20% seen once. This clonotype was seen many times. CDR1 SGHAT and CDR2 FQDESV come from the germline V gene (reference sequence). CDR3 length: 17 amino acids. Trimming took off 1 base at V and 0 bases at J, with 13 bases between the two ends.

This sequence was found in a female donor with Graves disease. The genes are TRBV11-1 and TRBJ1-5; TRBD1 might be the D (5 bases). The sequenced sample was peripheral blood mononuclear cells (PBMCs), obtained when the disease was refractory, from a patient treated with antithyroid drugs. The chain's CDR3 is CASSLETVSYSNQPQHF. The CDR3, as DNA: TGTGCCAGCAGCTTAGAGACAGTTTCTTATAGCAATCAGCCCCAGCATTTT.